The sequence of this TCR beta chain was determined in a study of blood T cell repertoires in COVID-19. Method: immunoSEQ multiplex PCR; TCRdb's copy keeps in-frame clones and lacks some. The table has hundreds of thousands of clones, about 89% seen once; the top ten hold under 2.5%. CDR1 and CDR2 (germline): MGHDK, SYGVNS. This CDR3 has 17 residues. V was trimmed by 1 base and J by 2 bases, leaving 17 bases between them. This clonotype was sampled from a young woman who had recovered from COVID-19. The specimen sequenced was PBMCs or T cells enriched from blood (not recorded which). The rearrangement joins TRBV25-1 to TRBJ1-2; TRBD1 might be the D (6 bases). The CDR3 protein is CASSEFTPRGPNYGYTF. The CDR3 nucleotides are TGTGCCAGCAGTGAATTCACGCCCAGGGGCCCGAACTATGGCTACACCTTC.